This T cell receptor (beta chain) was observed in a study of cytomegalovirus exposure and HLA in healthy donors (dated by TCRdb to 2015 to 2018). Concerning the study at large: According to an earlier analysis of a few hundred of the donors, about 179 million T cells yielded 95 million to 140 million unique TCR beta sequences and more than 250 Gb of sequence data. Roughly 300 gigabases of sequencing data and around 85 million unique TCR sequences made up an early release that covered some 640 HLA-typed donors. Among the approximately 400 genotyped donors, around 81% belonged to the genetic ancestry cluster associated with self-reported Caucasian donors. The study was designed to test whether signatures of past pathogen exposure could be identified by cataloging public T cell receptors. The T cell repertoires of about 700 subjects were profiled by immunosequencing and related to cytomegalovirus serostatus. In addition to the first cohort of 650 to 750 subjects, a separate validation cohort of around 110 different subjects was used. To predict cytomegalovirus infection status, the study combined high-throughput TCR immunosequencing, statistical association of individual TCRs with disease status, and machine learning. A later analysis re-examined previously published TCR beta repertoires from several hundred donors and added high-resolution HLA genotyping to investigate patterns of TCR occurrence. In the later analysis, no new phenotypic data were used to find candidate immune exposures; instead, reliance was placed on TCR beta sequences and their occurrence across donors. To decide whether each TCR beta V gene segment behaved as functional or pseudogenic, an earlier analysis of some 580 of the donors relied on high-throughput TCR beta sequencing. Donor age, sex, ethnicity and CMV serostatus were compiled alongside the repertoire data. A later genetic analysis took genome-wide SNP genotypes for about 65% of the 666 donors and used that subset as a discovery cohort. Every repertoire in the discovery cohort had been generated on one and the same sequencing platform. HLA typing covered class I and class II loci at four-digit resolution. Typing coverage differed by locus: A, B, C, DRB1 and DQB1 were typed in roughly 620-630 donors, DQA1 in 522, DPA1 in 600 to 610, and DPB1 in roughly 450. Four or five DR-DQ haplotypes were handled as single units for association and clustering because linkage in the cohort was strong. Among 398 genotyped donors of the cohort, an average of roughly 240,000 unique TCR beta nucleotide sequences were sequenced per donor, 15% to 20% of them non-productive.

Receptor amplification or capture employed the immunoSEQ multiplex PCR assay. For the multiplex PCR, a mixture combining 60 forward primers for TCR Vbeta segments and 13 reverse primers for TCR Jbeta segments was used. A multiplex PCR assay on genomic DNA amplified the CDR3 region of rearranged TCR beta genes. On the Illumina HiSeq System, the amplified TCR beta libraries were sequenced as 87-base-pair reads. The original methods were these. Across the 670 or so repertoires, a later analysis counted about 81 million unique TCR beta chains, 9 million to 14 million of which were shared by at least two donors. Raw reads were error-corrected and collapsed into unique sequences with a nearest-neighbor algorithm that merged closely related sequences to remove PCR and sequencing errors. V, D and J gene segments were assigned by aligning CDR3 sequences to IMGT reference sequences. For a sequence to be retained, a match of at least six nucleotides was required to both a V gene segment and a J gene segment. Rearrangements were called productive when the CDR3 lacked stop codons and stayed in frame with V and J; all others were non-productive. CDR3 was defined according to IMGT convention as the region running from the second conserved V-encoded cysteine to the conserved J-encoded phenylalanine. Sequences without an unambiguous match to a single V gene segment were excluded from the earlier analysis of a few hundred of the donors. An earlier analysis of 587 of the donors classified V segments as functional when productive rearrangements were above 56.7% and as segregating when the standard deviation between donors was above 5%. A statistical classification framework was developed to diagnose cytomegalovirus status using the catalog of TCR beta chain sequences. V and J gene assignment, in a later analysis, came from comparing TCR nucleotide sequences with IMGT/GENE-DB human TR gene sequences. A later analysis assigned CDR3 sequences and most-parsimonious VDJ recombination scenarios with the TCRdist pipeline. In a later analysis, each TCR beta chain was defined by its CDR3 amino acid sequence together with its V-gene family, and reads lacking a unique V-gene family were excluded. A later analysis removed roughly 590 highly shared, low-generation-probability nucleotide sequences to deal with suspected cross-contamination and a sequencing artifact. A later analysis calculated a clonal expansion index for each public chain from normalized within-repertoire ranks of inferred template counts. Generation probabilities in a later analysis came from a VDJ recombination model fitted to out-of-frame rearrangements, and those results were checked against IGoR. Hypergeometric tests were used in a later analysis to score TCR-TCR, TCR-HLA and TCR-CMV co-occurrence, with a repertoire-size bias correction applied to the TCR pairs. False discovery rates were estimated in a later analysis by permuting HLA or CMV assignments 20 times. A later analysis grouped co-occurring TCRs with DBSCAN, adding TCRdist sequence similarity when clustering within HLA-allele-positive subsets. For co-occurrence clustering, repertoires with fewer than 30,000 or more than 120,000 public chains were excluded, along with roughly five repertoires with anomalous nucleotide sharing. TCRdb took over this immuneACCESS table, retaining in-frame rearrangements with V and J assigned. Such tables are incomplete; in checked studies, under half of the missing clones stem from an unresolved V gene, and the remainder is unexplained. V, J and clone size derive from that table, while D and trimming were established from the DNA sequence. For this sample the table gives about 130,000 clones, of which roughly 70% were detected only once. The ten largest clones capture around 2.1% of the sample.

The cohort was made up of about 610 healthy bone marrow donors. At the time of sampling, every cohort member was nominally healthy, though immune exposures that went unrecorded were likely present. The donor was CMV seropositive and was included in the group of 270 or so seropositive cohort members. Each donor provided a peripheral blood sample, and peripheral blood mononuclear cells were used for TCR beta sequencing. Genomic DNA extraction from the blood cell samples was performed with the Qiagen DNeasy Blood Extraction Kit. The germline V gene sets CDR1 to KGHSH and CDR2 to LQKENI. V and J are trimmed by 8 bases and 3 bases, and the gene matches miss 9 bases of the junction. Including the terminal cysteine and phenylalanine, the CDR3 comprises 15 residues. CDR3 DNA is the only sequence kept; it has 45 bases, read in frame from the first base. Notes on this clone: Its antigen remains undetermined. Base quality data are lacking; no much larger clone is found one base away.

Study-wide findings and limitations: In this cohort, only TCR beta chains were sequenced, and detectable features were limited by the absence of alpha or paired-chain data. According to the authors, the approach could potentially be generalized to other disease states and immunological phenotypes. Most CMV-associated TCR beta chains appeared to be HLA-restricted in a later analysis, and the HLA associations seemed to be driven largely by CMV exposure. The only immune exposure information available for the cohort was CMV serostatus. In vitro tests confirmed that a few of the cytomegalovirus-associated TCR beta chains recognize cytomegalovirus antigens. Broadly in line with IMGT annotations, most TCR beta V segments showed up in productive rearrangements about 87% or about 30% of the time in an earlier analysis of several hundred of the donors. An association between a missense DCLRE1C variant and V-gene and J-gene trimming of TCR beta chains was found in a later genetic analysis and replicated in an independent cohort. According to a later genetic analysis, donors in an Asian-associated ancestry cluster had fewer N-insertions in productive TCRs than the approximately 710-donor mean. A further reported finding was that TCR beta sequences accurately predicted the HLA-A and HLA-B alleles for most subjects in the first cohort. Because HLA typing was missing for some donors at each locus, association tests included only the typed subset. Compared with equally common non-associated chains, HLA-associated TCR beta chains in a later analysis were more clonally expanded and had lower generation probabilities. In a later analysis, over 15,000 TCR beta sequences were associated with specific HLA alleles at a false discovery rate of 0.05. Correlated functional status among segregating V segments might be attributable to linkage disequilibrium, but an unknown experimental factor could not be ruled out. Because counts were too low, 15 to 20 rarely observed V segments, including chromosome 9 orphons, were excluded from the earlier analysis of around 640 of the donors. A total of some 180 TCR beta chains were listed by the study as associated with cytomegalovirus. Presence/absence analyses assumed roughly uniform sequencing depth across donors, an assumption that may not hold. Most TCR sequences were observed very rarely across donors, whereas some public TCRs were present in many individuals. A cluster of highly shared sequence variants was judged likely to be a technical artifact of the sequencing pipeline. According to a later analysis, TCR association rates differed among HLA loci, with DRB1 alleles showing the most associated TCRs and HLA-C alleles showing the fewest. Some IMGT-functional V segments, including TRBV6-2 and TRBV6-3, could not be told apart with the 87-base-pair reads, so those segments were excluded. In both the original and validation cohorts, the classifier was reported to diagnose cytomegalovirus status with high specificity and sensitivity. A later analysis reported that several top co-occurrence clusters appeared linked to parvovirus B19, influenza, CMV and Epstein-Barr virus. Strong co-occurrence of HLA alleles, especially DR and DQ, made assigning TCR associations to individual alleles difficult.

In this chain, TRBV18 is recombined with TRBJ1-4, with 7 junctional bases fitting TRBD1. What was sequenced was PBMCs. The clonotype was recovered from a woman in her thirties or forties in good health and CMV-seropositive. The base sequence is TGTGCCAGCACTACCAGGGGGTCAGCTAATGAAAAACTGTTTTTT. Its translation is CASTTRGSANEKLFF. The full variable domain, with segments outside the CDR3 supplied by the reference TRBV18 and TRBJ1-4 proteins, appears as NAGVMQNPRHLVRRRGQEARLRCSPMKGHSHVYWYRQLPEEGLKFMVYLQKENIIDESGMPKERFSAEFPKEGPSILRIQQVVRGDSAAYFCASTTRGSANEKLFFGSGTQLSVL.